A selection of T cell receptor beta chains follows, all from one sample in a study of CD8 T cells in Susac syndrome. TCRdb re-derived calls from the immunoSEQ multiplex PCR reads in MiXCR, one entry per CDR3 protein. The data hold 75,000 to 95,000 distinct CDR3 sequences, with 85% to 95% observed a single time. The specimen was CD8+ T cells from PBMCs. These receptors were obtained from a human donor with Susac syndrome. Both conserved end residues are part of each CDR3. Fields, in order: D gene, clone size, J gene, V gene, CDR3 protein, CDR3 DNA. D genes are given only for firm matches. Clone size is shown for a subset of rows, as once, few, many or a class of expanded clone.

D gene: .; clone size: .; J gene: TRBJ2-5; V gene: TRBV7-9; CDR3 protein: CASRERHQETQYF; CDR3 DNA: TGTGCCAGCAGGGAGCGGCACCAAGAGACCCAGTACTTC
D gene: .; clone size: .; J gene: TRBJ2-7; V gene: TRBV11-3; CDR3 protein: CASSPDGSYEQYF; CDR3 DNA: TGTGCCAGCAGCCCTGATGGATCCTACGAGCAGTACTTC
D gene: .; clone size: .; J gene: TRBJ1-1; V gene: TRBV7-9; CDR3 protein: CASSPGAEAFF; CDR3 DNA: TGTGCCAGCAGCCCAGGGGCTGAAGCTTTCTTT
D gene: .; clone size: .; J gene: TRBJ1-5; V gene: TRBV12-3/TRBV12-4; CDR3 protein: CASSQNSNQPQHF; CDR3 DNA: TGTGCCAGCAGTCAGAATAGCAATCAGCCCCAGCATTTT
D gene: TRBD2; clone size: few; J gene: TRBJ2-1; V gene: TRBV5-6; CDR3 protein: CASSLTGGNEQFF; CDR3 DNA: TGTGCCAGCAGCTTGACCGGGGGGAATGAGCAGTTCTTC
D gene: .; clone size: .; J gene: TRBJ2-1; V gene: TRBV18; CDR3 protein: CASSPRDPGVRPSYNEQFF; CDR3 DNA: TGTGCCAGCTCACCACGGGACCCAGGGGTCAGGCCCTCCTACAATGAGCAGTTCTTC
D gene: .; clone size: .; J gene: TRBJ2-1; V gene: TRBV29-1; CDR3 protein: CSVDPMHNEQFF; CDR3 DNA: TGCAGCGTTGATCCGATGCACAATGAGCAGTTCTTC
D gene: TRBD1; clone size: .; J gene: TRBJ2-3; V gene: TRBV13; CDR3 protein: CASSHRGDTQYF; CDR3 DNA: TGTGCCAGCAGCCACAGGGGAGATACGCAGTATTTT
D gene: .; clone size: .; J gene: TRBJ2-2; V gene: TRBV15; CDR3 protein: CATSRDRGVTGELFF; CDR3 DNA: TGTGCCACCAGCAGAGACCGAGGGGTCACCGGGGAGCTGTTTTTT
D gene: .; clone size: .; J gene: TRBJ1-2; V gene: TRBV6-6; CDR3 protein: CASSYVSSTDGYTF; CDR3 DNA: TGTGCCAGCAGTTACGTTTCATCCACGGATGGCTACACCTTC
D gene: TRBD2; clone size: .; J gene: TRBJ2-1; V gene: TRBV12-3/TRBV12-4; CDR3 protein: CASRGLEGEQFF; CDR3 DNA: TGTGCCAGCAGGGGACTAGAGGGTGAGCAGTTCTTC
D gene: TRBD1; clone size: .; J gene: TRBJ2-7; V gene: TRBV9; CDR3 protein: CASSVDWTGNHEQYF; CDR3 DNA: TGTGCCAGCAGCGTGGATTGGACAGGGAACCACGAGCAGTACTTC
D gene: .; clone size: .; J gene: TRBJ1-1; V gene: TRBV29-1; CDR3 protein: CSGSGDTEAFF; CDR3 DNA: TGCAGCGGTTCGGGGGACACTGAAGCTTTCTTT
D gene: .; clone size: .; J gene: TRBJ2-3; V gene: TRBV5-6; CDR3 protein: CASSFGGDNTQYF; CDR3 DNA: TGTGCCAGCAGCTTTGGAGGAGATAATACGCAGTATTTT
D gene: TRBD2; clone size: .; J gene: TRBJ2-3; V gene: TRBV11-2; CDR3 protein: CASSDLSPLAGTPSTDTQYF; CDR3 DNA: TGTGCCAGCAGCGACCTCTCCCCGCTAGCGGGAACTCCTAGCACAGATACGCAGTATTTT
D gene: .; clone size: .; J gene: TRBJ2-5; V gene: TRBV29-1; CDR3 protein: CSVEDPQTQYF; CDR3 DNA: TGCAGCGTTGAAGATCCCCAGACCCAGTACTTC
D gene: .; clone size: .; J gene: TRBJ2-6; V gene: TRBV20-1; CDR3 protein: CSATQGSGANVLTF; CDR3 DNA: TGCAGTGCTACTCAGGGCTCTGGGGCCAACGTCCTGACTTTC
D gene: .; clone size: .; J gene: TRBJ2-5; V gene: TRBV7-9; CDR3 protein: CASSSSRSRMETQYF; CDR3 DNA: TGTGCCAGCAGCTCCTCGCGGTCAAGGATGGAGACCCAGTACTTC
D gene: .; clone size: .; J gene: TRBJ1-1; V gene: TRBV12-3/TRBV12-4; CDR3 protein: CASSTSAEAFF; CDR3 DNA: TGTGCCAGCAGTACCTCAGCTGAAGCTTTCTTT
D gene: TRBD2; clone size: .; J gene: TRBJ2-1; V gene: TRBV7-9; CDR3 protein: CASSLESSGSSYNEQFF; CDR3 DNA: TGTGCCAGCAGCTTAGAGAGTAGCGGGAGCTCCTACAATGAGCAGTTCTTC
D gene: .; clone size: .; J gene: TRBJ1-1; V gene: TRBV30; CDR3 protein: CAWSEAGLNTEAFF; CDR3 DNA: TGTGCCTGGAGTGAGGCAGGGCTCAACACTGAAGCTTTCTTT